Presented here are 8 T cell receptor beta chains from one specimen sequenced in a study of human T cells and chemical hapten exposure. MiXCR, applied by TCRdb to the RACE reads, yields one record per CDR3 protein. The sample shows roughly 100,000 distinct CDR3 sequences, approximately 9.9% of them seen only once. Time point: patch test 1, 2 weeks after DPC sensitization. Treatment here: therapeutic diphenylcyclopropenone sensitization with weekly scalp DPC. Here the sequenced sample was whole blood, taken in connection with sensitization to the hapten diphenylcyclopropenone (DPC). The receptors were sampled from a woman in her thirties or forties with alopecia areata. Some clones in this sample may be carry-over from other donors' samples.

This sequence joins TRBV5-6 and TRBJ2-3; no clear D gene. V dropped 0 bases and J dropped 8 bases, with 4 bases sitting between them. CDR3 size: 11 residues. Germline CDR1 is SGHDT and CDR2 is YYEEEE. For the CDR3, the DNA is TGTGCCAGCAGCTTGGCTGGTACGCAGTATTTT. Encoded protein: CASSLAGTQYF.

This clonotype was counted between two and nine times. The rearrangement uses TRBV6-2 or TRBV6-3 and TRBJ1-5; D not certain. The CDR3 length is 12 residues. V gave up 3 bases and J gave up 7 bases, with 7 bases separating them. Per germline, CDR1 MNHEY and CDR2 SVGEGT. The CDR3 nucleotides read TGTGCCAGCAGTTATCCGTGGCAGCCCCAGCATTTT. It encodes CASSYPWQPQHF.

The chain has TRBV7-8 and TRBJ2-7; no clear D. Germline V lookup: CDR1 SGHVS, CDR2 FQNEAQ. Trimming pared 2 bases from V and 2 bases from J, leaving 7 bases between. The CDR3 has 13 residues. This chain's CDR3 is CASSLRSAYEQYF. The CDR3 nucleotides are TGTGCCAGCAGCTTAAGGTCAGCCTACGAGCAGTACTTC.

This clonotype has ten or more counts. The chain carries TRBV20-1 and TRBJ2-7, with TRBD2 matching over 11 bases. V dropped 3 bases and J dropped 6; count of bases not matched to a gene: 7. Germline V gene sequence: CDR1 DFQATT, CDR2 SNEGSKA (reference sequence). The CDR3 has 14 residues. The CDR3 DNA sequence: TGCAGTGCTAGGATACTAGCGGGAGTTATCGAGCAGTACTTC. It encodes CSARILAGVIEQYF.

The chain employs TRBV9 and TRBJ1-2; no definite D call. This CDR3 has 12 amino acids. The germline V gene has CDR1 SGDLS and CDR2 YYNGEE. Deletions cut 5 bases from V and 3 bases from J, with 8 bases between. The CDR3 sequence: CASSGFDYGYTF. Here the CDR3 DNA reads TGTGCCAGCAGTGGGTTCGACTATGGCTACACCTTC.

For the CDR3, the DNA is TGTGCCAGCAGCTTAATACGGGGGCTAGCGGGAGGTGGAGAGCAGTTCTTC. Protein sequence: CASSLIRGLAGGGEQFF. The chain uses TRBV7-9 and TRBJ2-1, with 11 bases identical to TRBD2. Germline V gene lookup returns CDR1 SEHNR and CDR2 FQNEAQ (reference sequence). Trimming at V came to 2 bases and at J to 10 bases, leaving 13 bases not matched to a gene. The CDR3 length is 17 residues.

This clonotype was seen a few times. This chain uses TRBV7-2 with TRBJ1-5; 10 bases are shared with TRBD1. CDR1 and CDR2 from the germline V gene are SGHTA and FQGNSA. CDR3 length: 18 residues. Trimming took 1 base from V and 1 from J; bases not matched to a gene: 7. CDR3 DNA: TGTGCCAGCAGCTTAGTGGTCGGGACAGGGGCGAGCAATCAGCCCCAGCATTTT. Amino acids: CASSLVVGTGASNQPQHF.

The CDR3: CASSLEGVGAKNIQYF. The CDR3 DNA reads as TGTGCCAGCAGCTTAGAAGGGGTTGGGGCCAAAAACATTCAGTACTTC. The chain recombines TRBV7-2 with TRBJ2-4; tentatively, D is TRBD1 (5 bases). Between the trimmed V and J ends, which lost 1 base and 1 base, there was a span of 11 bases. The germline V gene has CDR1 SGHTA and CDR2 FQGNSA. The CDR3 is 16 amino acids.